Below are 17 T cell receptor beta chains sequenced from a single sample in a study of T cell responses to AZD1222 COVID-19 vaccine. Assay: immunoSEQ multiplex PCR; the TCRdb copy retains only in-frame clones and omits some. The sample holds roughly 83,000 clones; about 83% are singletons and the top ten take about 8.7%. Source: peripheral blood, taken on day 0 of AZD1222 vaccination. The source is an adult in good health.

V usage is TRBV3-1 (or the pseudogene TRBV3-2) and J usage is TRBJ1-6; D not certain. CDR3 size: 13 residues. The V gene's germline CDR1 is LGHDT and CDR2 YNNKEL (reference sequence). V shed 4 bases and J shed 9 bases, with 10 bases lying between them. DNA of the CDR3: TGTGCCAGCAGCCGGGCCACCTCTTCACCCCTCCACTTT. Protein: CASSRATSSPLHF.

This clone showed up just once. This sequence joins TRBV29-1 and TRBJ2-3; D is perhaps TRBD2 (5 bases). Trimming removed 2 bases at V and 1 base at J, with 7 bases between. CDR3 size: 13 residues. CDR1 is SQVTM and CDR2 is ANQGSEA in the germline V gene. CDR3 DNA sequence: TGCAGCGTTGAACCCGGGGGCACAGATACGCAGTATTTT. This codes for CSVEPGGTDTQYF.

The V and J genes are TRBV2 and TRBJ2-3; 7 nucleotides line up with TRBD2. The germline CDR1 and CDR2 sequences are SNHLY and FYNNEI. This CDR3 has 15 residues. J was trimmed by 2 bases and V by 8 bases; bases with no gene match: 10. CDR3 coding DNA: TGTGCCAGCGATGGGCTAGCGGAGGTCACAGATACGCAGTATTTT. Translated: CASDGLAEVTDTQYF.

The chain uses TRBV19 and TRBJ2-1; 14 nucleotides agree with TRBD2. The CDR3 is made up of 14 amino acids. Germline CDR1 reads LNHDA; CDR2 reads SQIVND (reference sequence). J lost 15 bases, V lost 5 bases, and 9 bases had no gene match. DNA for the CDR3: TGTGCCAGTAGTCCGCGGACTAGCGGGGGGTTGGGGTTCTTC. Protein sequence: CASSPRTSGGLGFF.

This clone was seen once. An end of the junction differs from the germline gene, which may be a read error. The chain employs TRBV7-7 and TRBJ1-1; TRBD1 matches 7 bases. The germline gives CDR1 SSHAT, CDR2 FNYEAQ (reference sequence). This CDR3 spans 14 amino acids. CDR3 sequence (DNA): TGTGCTAGCAGCCCGGACAGGAAAGGACGTGAAGCTTTCTTT. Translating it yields CASSPDRKGREAFF.

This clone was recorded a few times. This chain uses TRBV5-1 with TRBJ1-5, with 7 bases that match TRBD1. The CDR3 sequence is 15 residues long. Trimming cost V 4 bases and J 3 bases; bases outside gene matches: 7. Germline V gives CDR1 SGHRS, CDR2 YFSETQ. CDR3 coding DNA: TGCGCCAGCAGCACTACCGGGACAGACAATCAGCCCCAGCATTTT. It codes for CASSTTGTDNQPQHF.

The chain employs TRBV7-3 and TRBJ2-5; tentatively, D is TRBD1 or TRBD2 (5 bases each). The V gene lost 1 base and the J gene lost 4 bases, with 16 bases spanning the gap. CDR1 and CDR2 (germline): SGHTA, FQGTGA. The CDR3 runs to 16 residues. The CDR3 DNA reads TGTGCCAGCAGCTTAAGGGACCGAGGAATCTCAGAGACCCAGTACTTC. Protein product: CASSLRDRGISETQYF.

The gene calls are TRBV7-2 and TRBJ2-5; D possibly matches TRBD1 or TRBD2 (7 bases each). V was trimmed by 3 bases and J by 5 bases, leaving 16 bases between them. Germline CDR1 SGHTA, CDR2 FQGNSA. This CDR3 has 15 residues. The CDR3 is CASSFAGGAGETQYF. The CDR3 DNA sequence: TGTGCCAGCAGCTTCGCAGGGGGGGCAGGGGAGACCCAGTACTTC. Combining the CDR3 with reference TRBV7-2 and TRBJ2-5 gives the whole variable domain GAGVSQSPSNKVTEKGKDVELRCDPISGHTALYWYRQSLGQGLEFLIYFQGNSAPDKSGLPSDRFSAERTGGSVSTLTIQRTQQEDSAVYLCASSFAGGAGETQYFGPGTRLLVL.

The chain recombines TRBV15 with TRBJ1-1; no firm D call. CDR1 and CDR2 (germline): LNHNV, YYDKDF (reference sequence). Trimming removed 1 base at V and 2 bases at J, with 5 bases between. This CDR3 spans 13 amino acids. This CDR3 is CATSRGYNTEAFF. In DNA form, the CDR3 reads TGTGCCACCAGCAGAGGTTATAACACTGAAGCTTTCTTT.

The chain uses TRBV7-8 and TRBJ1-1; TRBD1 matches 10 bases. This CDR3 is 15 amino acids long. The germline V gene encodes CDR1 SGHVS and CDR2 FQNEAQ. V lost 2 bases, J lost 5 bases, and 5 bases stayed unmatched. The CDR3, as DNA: TGTGCCAGCAGCTTAAGGAGACAGGGGGCAACTGAAGCTTTCTTT. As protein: CASSLRRQGATEAFF.

CDR3: CASSPRDSLVYGYTF. The CDR3 nucleotides read TGTGCCAGCAGCCCCCGAGACAGTCTTGTCTATGGCTACACCTTC. The chain uses TRBV2 and TRBJ1-2; TRBD1 is a possible D gene (5 bases). Per germline, CDR1 SNHLY and CDR2 FYNNEI. The CDR3 loop spans 15 amino acids. The germline V and J ends were trimmed by 6 bases and 4 bases, with 18 bases remaining between them.

CDR3 coding DNA: TGCGCCAGCAGCCAAGATTGGGCAGGGGACCACTATGGCTACACCTTC. It translates to CASSQDWAGDHYGYTF. V and J are TRBV4-3 and TRBJ1-2; D perhaps matches TRBD1 (6 bases). Germline CDR1 LGHNA, CDR2 YSLEER. With 0 bases removed from V and 3 bases from J, the gap between germline ends came to 14 bases. The CDR3 extends over 16 amino acids.

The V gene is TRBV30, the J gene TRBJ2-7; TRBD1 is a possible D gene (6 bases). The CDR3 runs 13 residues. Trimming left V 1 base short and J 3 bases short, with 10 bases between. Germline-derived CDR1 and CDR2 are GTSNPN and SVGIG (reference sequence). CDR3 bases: TGTGCCTGGAGTGGAAGGGACAACTACGAGCAGTACTTC. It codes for CAWSGRDNYEQYF.

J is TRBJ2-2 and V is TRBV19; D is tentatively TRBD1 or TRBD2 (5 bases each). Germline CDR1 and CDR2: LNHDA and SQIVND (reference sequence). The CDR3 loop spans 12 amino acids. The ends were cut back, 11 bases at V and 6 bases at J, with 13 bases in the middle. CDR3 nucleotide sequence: TGTGCCGGGGGAAGTAGGGCCGGGGAGCTGTTTTTT. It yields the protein CAGGSRAGELFF. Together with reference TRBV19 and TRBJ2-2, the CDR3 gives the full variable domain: DGGITQSPKYLFRKEGQNVTLSCEQNLNHDAMYWYRQDPGQGLRLIYYSQIVNDFQKGDIAEGYSVSREKKESFPLTVTSAQKNPTAFYLCAGGSRAGELFFGEGSRLTVL.

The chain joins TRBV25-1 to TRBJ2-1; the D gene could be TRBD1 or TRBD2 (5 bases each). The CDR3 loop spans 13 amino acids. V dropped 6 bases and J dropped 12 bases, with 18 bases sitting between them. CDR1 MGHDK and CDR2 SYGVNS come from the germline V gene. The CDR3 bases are TGTGCCAGCAGCTCAAAAGGGGCTAGCTGGCAGTTCTTC. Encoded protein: CASSSKGASWQFF.

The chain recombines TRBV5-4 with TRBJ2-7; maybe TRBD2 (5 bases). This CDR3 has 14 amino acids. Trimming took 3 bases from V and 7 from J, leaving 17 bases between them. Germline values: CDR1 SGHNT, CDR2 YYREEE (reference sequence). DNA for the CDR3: TGTGCCAGCAGCTGGCAGGACCCCGGGAAGGAGCAGTACTTC. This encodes CASSWQDPGKEQYF.

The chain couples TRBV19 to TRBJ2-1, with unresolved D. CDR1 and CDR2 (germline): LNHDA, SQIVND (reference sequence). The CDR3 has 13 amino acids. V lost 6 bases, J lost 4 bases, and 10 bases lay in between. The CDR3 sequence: CASRSNGYNEQFF. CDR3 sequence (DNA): TGTGCCAGTAGGTCTAACGGTTACAATGAGCAGTTCTTC.